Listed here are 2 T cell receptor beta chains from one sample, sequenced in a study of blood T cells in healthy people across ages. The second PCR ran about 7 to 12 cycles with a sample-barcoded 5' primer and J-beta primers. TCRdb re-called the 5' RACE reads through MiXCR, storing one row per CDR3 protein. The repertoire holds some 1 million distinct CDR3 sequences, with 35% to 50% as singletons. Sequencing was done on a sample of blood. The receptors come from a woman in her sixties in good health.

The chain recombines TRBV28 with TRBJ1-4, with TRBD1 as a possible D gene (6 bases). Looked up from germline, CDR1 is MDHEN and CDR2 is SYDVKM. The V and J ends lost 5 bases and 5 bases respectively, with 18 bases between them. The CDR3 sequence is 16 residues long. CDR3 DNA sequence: TGTGCCAGCAGTCCCCTTACAGGGATGGGGAATGAAAAACTGTTTTTT. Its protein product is CASSPLTGMGNEKLFF.

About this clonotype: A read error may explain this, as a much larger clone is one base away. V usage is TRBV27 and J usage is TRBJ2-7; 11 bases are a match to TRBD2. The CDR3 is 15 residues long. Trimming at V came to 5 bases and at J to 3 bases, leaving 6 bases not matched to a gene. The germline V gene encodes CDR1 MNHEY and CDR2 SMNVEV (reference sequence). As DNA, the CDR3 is TGTGCCAGCAGTCCCGTAGCGGGAGGGGGCTACGAGCAGTACTTC. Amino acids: CASSPVAGGGYEQYF.